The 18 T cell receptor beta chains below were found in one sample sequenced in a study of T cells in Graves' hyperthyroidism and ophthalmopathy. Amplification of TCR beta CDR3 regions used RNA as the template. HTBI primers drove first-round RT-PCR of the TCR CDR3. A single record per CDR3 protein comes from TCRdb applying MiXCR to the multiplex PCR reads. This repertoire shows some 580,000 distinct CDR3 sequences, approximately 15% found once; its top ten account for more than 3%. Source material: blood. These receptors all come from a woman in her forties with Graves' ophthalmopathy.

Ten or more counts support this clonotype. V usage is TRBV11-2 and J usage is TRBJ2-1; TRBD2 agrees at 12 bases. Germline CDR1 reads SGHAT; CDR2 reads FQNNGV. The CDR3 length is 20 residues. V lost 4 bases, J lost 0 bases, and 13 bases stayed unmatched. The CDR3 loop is CASSSTTRLAGDSSYNEQFF. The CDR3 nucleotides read TGTGCCAGCAGCTCAACAACCCGACTAGCGGGGGATAGCTCCTACAATGAGCAGTTCTTC.

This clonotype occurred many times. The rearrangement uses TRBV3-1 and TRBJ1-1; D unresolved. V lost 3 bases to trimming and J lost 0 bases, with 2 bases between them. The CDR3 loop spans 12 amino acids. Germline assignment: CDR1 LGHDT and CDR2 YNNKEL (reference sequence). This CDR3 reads CASSQMNTEAFF. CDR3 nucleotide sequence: TGTGCCAGCAGCCAGATGAACACTGAAGCTTTCTTT.

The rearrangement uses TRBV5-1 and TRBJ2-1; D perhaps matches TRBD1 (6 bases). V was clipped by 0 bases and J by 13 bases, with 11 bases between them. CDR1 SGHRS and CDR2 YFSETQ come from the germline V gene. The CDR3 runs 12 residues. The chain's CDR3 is CASSLGGPGQFF. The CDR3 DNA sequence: TGCGCCAGCAGCTTGGGGGGGCCCGGCCAGTTCTTC. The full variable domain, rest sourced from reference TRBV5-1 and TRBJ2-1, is KAGVTQTPRYLIKTRGQQVTLSCSPISGHRSVSWYQQTPGQGLQFLFEYFSETQRNKGNFPGRFSGRQFSNSRSEMNVSTLELGDSALYLCASSLGGPGQFFGPGTRLTVL.

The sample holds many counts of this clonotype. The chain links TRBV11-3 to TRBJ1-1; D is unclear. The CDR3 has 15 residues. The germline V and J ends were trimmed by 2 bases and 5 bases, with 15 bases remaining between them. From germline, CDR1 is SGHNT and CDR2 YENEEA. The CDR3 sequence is CASSLILPLGTEAFF. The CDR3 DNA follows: TGTGCCAGCAGCTTAATTTTACCCTTGGGGACTGAAGCTTTCTTT.

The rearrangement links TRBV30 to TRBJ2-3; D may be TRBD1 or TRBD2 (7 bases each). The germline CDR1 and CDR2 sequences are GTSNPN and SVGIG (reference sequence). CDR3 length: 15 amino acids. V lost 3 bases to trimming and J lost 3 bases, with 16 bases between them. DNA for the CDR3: TGTGCCTGGAGCCAGACAGGGAGGGGGACAGATACGCAGTATTTT. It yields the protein CAWSQTGRGTDTQYF.

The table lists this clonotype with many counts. The CDR3 protein is CSASDRGRGMNTEAFF. The CDR3, as DNA: TGCAGTGCTAGTGACAGGGGGCGAGGGATGAACACTGAAGCTTTCTTT. The rearrangement joins TRBV20-1 to TRBJ1-1; 10 bases map to TRBD1. The CDR3 is 16 residues long. Germline V CDR1 and CDR2: DFQATT, SNEGSKA (reference sequence). The V and J ends lost 3 bases and 0 bases, in that order; junction bases with no gene match: 7.

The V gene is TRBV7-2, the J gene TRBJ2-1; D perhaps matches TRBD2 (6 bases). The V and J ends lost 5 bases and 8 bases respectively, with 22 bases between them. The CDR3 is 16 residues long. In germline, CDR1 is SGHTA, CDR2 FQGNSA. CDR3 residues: CASSLKKTRINDEQFF. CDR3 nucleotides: TGTGCCAGCAGCCTCAAAAAGACTAGAATCAACGATGAGCAGTTCTTC.

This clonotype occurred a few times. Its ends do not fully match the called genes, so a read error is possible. CDR3 DNA sequence: TGTGCCAGCAGCCCTACACAGGGACAGGGCACAGGTACGCAGTATTTT. Translation gives CASSPTQGQGTGTQYF. The rearrangement joins TRBV3-1 to TRBJ2-3, with 9 bases matching TRBD1. The CDR3 has 16 amino acids. Germline CDR1 is LGHDT and CDR2 is YNNKEL (reference sequence).

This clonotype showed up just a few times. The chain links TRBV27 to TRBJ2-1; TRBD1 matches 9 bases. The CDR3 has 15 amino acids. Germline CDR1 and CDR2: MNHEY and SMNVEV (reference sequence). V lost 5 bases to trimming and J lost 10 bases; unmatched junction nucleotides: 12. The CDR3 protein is CASSETGQGFGEQFF. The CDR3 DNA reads TGTGCCAGCAGTGAGACGGGACAGGGTTTTGGGGAGCAGTTCTTC.

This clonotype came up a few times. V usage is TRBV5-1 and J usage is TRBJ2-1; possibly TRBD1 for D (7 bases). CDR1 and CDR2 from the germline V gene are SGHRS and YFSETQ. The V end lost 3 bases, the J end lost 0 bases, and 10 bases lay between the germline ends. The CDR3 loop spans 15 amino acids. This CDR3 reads CASSWGDSSYNEQFF. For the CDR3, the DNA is TGCGCCAGCAGCTGGGGGGACAGCTCCTACAATGAGCAGTTCTTC.

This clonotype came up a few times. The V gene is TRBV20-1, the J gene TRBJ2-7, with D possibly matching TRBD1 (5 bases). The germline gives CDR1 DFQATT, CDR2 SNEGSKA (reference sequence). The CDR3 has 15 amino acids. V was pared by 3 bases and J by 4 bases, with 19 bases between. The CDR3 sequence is CSASSQGSSPYEQYF. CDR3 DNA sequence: TGCAGTGCTAGTAGTCAGGGATCTTCTCCTTACGAGCAGTACTTC.

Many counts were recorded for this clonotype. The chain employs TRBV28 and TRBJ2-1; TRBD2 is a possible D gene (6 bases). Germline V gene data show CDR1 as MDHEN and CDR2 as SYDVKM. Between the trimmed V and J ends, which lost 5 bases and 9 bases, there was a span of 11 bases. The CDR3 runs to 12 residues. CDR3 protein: CASSRGIREQFF. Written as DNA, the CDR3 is TGTGCCAGCAGTCGCGGGATCCGTGAGCAGTTCTTC. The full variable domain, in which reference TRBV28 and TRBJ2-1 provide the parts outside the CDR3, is DVKVTQSSRYLVKRTGEKVFLECVQDMDHENMFWYRQDPGLGLRLIYFSYDVKMKEKGDIPEGYSVSREKKERFSLILESASTNQTSMYLCASSRGIREQFFGPGTRLTVL.

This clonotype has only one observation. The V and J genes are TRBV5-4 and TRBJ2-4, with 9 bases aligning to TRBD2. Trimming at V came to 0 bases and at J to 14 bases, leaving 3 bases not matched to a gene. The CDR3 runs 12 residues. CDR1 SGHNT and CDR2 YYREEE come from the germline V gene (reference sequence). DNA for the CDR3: TGTGCCAGCAGCTTGGACAGCGGGGGGAAGTACTTC. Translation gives CASSLDSGGKYF.

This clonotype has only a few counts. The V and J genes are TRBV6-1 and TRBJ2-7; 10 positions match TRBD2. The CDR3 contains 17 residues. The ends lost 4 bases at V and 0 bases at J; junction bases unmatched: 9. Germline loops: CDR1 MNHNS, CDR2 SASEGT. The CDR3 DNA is TGTGCCAGCAGTGGAGGCGGTAGCGGGAGGTTCTCCTACGAGCAGTACTTC. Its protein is CASSGGGSGRFSYEQYF.

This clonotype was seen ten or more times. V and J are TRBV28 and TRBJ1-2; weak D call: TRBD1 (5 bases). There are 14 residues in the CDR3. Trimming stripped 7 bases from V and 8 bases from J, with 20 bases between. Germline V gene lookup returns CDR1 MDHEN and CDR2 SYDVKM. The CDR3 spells CASTLGLTHGGYTF. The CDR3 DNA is TGTGCCAGCACCTTGGGACTCACGCACGGGGGCTACACCTTC.

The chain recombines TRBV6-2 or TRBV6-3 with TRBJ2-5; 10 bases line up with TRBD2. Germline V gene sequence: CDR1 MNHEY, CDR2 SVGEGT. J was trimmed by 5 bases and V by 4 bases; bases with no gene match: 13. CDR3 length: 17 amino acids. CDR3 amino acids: CASSFGGLAGGKETQYF. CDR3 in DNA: TGTGCCAGCAGTTTTGGGGGTTTAGCGGGGGGCAAGGAGACCCAGTACTTC.

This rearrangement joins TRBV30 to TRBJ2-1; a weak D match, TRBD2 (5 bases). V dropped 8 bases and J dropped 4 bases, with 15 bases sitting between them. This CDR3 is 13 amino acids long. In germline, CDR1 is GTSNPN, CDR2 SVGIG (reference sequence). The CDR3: CALDHTGYNEQFF. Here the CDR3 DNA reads TGTGCCCTGGACCACACGGGGTACAATGAGCAGTTCTTC.

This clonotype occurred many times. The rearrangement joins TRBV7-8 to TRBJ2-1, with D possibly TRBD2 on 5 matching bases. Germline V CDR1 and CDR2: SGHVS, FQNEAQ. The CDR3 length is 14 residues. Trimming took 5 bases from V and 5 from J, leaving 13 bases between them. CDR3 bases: TGTGCCAGCAGCCGAGGGCGTTGGGACAATGAGCAGTTCTTC. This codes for CASSRGRWDNEQFF.